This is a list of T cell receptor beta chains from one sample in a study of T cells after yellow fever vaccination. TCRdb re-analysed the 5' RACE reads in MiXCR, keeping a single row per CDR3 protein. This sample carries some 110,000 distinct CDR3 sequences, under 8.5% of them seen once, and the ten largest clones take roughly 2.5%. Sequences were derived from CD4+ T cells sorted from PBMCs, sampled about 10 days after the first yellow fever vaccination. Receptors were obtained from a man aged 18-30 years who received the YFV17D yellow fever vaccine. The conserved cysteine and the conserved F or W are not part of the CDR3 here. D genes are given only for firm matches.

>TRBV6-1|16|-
ASSEEGGKNVYDNEQF
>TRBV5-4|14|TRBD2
ASSHLGRGVEETQY
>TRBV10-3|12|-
AISPEVGYNEQY
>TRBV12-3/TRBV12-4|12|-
ASSFQRNTGELF
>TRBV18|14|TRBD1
ASSPPRQGAKNIQY
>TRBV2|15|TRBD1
AFRTYDITGAKYGAF
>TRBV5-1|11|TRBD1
ASSWGTAAEAF
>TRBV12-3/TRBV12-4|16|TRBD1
ASSLPPGQGPPRYGYT
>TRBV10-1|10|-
ASSEPGVEQF
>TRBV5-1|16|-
ASSLAPRAPGRNQPQH
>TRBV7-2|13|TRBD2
ASSLGGGGGNEQF
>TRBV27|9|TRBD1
ASRSTGRAF
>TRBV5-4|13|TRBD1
ASSVARGLSGELF
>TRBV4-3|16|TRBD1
ASSQGVSRGSGANVLT
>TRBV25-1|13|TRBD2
ASEASGAIGGEQF
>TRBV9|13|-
ASSADHRRLDEQY
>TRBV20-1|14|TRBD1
SAFTPGTGGGSPLH
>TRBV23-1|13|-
ASKDREEDTGELF
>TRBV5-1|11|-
ASSLAGAVGAF
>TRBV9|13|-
ASSYGGTYQETQY
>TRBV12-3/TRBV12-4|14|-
ASSQEAGLAWGEQY
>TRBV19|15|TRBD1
ASSSAGTGVIRDTQY
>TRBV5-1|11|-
ASSVQGSYEQY
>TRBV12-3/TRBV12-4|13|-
ASSLARSGGEKLF
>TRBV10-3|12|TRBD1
AIKQGPYVETQY
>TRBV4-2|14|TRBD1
ASSQDEDRRQETQY
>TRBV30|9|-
AWSENGEAF
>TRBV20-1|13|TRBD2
SATRLAGATGELF
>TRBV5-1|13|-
ASSVLQGSYNEQF
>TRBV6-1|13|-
ASGVPVTNTGELF
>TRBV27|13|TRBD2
ASSFASGALYEQY
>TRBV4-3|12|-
ASSQSRASDEQF
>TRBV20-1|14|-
SAIGQGGFTYNEQF
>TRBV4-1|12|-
ASSHRTVNTEAF
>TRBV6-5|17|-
ASSYSGSAGGFGLYEQY
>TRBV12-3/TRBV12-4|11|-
ASSYGEAYGYT
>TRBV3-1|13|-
ASSPWPGLTDEQY
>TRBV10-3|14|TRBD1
AIRKTETGVNSPLH
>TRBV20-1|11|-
SAARPGTGELF
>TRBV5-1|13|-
ASSLDPGSNTEAF
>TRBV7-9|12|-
AVGRQGPQETQY
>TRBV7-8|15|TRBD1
ASSLDRDRPSTDTQY
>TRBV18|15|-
ASSPMGASSYNSPLH
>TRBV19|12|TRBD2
ASIQRGATDTQY
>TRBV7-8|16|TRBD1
ASSSNHRGQGSPETQY
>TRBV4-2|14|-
ASSQAGTGAYGELF
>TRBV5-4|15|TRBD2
ASSLSGGGAIPNEQF
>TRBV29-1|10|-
SVDVGGYGYT
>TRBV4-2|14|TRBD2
ASSLHPTSGQETQY
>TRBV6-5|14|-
ASSYATSGWNTEAF
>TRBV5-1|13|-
ASSLGLRGGTEAF
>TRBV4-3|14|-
ASSQEGGTVTGELF
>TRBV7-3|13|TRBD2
ASSPTSGGPNEQF